This entry features one TCR beta chain sequence. Germline V gene lookup returns CDR1 MRHNA and CDR2 SNTAGT. This CDR3 comprises 11 residues. V lost 4 bases to trimming and J lost 9 bases; unmatched junction nucleotides: 2. This entry belongs to a study of OX40 agonist ivuxolimab in advanced cancers. Sequenced by immunoSEQ multiplex PCR; TCRdb stores in-frame clones only, minus some. The sample holds some 83,000 clones, nearly 95% seen once. This sample comprised CD4+ or CD8+ T cells sorted from blood, obtained in a trial of the OX40 agonist ivuxolimab. The genes are TRBV6-4 and TRBJ1-1, with TRBD1 identical over 7 bases. This sequence was found in an adult with an advanced solid tumor such as melanoma, head and neck, liver or kidney cancer. In DNA form, the CDR3 reads TGTGCCAGCAGTGCAGGGGGAAAAGCTTTCTTT. Translated: CASSAGGKAFF.